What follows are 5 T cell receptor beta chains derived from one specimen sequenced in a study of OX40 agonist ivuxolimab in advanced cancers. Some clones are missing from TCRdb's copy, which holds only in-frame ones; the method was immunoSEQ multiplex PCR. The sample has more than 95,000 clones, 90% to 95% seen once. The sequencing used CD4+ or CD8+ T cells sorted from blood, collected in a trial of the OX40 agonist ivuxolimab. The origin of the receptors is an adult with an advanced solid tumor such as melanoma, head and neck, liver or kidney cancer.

The CDR3 protein is CASRDRGNTEAFF. CDR3 coding DNA: TGTGCCAGCAGAGACAGGGGGAACACTGAAGCTTTCTTT. The chain has TRBV6-5 and TRBJ1-1; TRBD1 matches at 8 bases. Looked up from germline, CDR1 is MNHEY and CDR2 is SVGAGI. The CDR3 extends over 13 amino acids. V was clipped by 6 bases and J by 1 base; unmatched bases: 1.

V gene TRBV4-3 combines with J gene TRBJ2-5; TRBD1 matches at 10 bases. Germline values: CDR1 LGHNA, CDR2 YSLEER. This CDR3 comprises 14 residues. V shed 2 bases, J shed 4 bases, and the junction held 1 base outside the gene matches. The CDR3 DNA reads TGCGCCAGCAGCCAAAGGACAGGGGGAGAGACCCAGTACTTC. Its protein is CASSQRTGGETQYF.

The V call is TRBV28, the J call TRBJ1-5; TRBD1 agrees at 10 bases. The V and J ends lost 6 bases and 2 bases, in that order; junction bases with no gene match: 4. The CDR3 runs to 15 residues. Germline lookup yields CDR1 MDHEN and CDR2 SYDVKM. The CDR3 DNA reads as TGTGCCAGCAGGTTGACAGGGGGCGGCAATCAGCCCCAGCATTTT. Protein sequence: CASRLTGGGNQPQHF.

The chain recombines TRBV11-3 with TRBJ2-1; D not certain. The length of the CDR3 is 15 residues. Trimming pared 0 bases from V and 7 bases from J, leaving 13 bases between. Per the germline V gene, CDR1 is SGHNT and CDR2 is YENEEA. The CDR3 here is CASSLDTVVGNEQFF. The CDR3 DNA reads TGTGCCAGCAGCTTAGACACGGTAGTCGGAAATGAGCAGTTCTTC.

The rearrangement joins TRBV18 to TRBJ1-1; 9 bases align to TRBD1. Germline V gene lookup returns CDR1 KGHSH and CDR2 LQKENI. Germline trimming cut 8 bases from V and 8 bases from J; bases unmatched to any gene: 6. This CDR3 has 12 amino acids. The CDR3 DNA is TGTGCCAGCACCTTACAGGGGGCGGAAGCTTTCTTT. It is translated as CASTLQGAEAFF.